The rows below give T cell receptor beta chains drawn from one sample of a study of spatial heterogeneity in lung cancer. One entry per CDR3 protein results from TCRdb running MiXCR on the 5' RACE reads. Altogether 40,000 to 50,000 distinct CDR3 sequences are present, approximately 10% being singletons, with the ten largest covering 17%. Specimen: PBMCs, collected at follow-up. These receptors were taken from a female donor with early-stage non-small cell lung cancer. Each CDR3 is given with its conserved first and last residue. Fields, in order: CDR3 DNA, CDR3 protein, V gene, clone size, D gene, J gene. D genes are given only for firm matches. Only part of the rows carry a size: once, few, many, or a class if the clone is expanded.

CDR3 DNA: TGTGCCAGCAGCCAAGATCCCAGGGGCAATGAGCAGTTCTTC; CDR3 protein: CASSQDPRGNEQFF; V gene: TRBV3-1; clone size: many; D gene: -; J gene: TRBJ2-1
CDR3 DNA: TGTGCCAGTTCAGGGACAGGGGTACCTGAAAAACTGTTTTTT; CDR3 protein: CASSGTGVPEKLFF; V gene: TRBV3-1; clone size: few; D gene: TRBD1; J gene: TRBJ1-4
CDR3 DNA: TGTGCCAGCAGTCTCCGAACCAGGGGTGGAGAGACCCAGTACTTC; CDR3 protein: CASSLRTRGGETQYF; V gene: TRBV11-2; clone size: many; D gene: -; J gene: TRBJ2-5
CDR3 DNA: TGTGCCATCAGTGTTAATGACAGGGGCAATTCACCCCTCCACTTT; CDR3 protein: CAISVNDRGNSPLHF; V gene: TRBV10-3; clone size: -; D gene: TRBD1; J gene: TRBJ1-6
CDR3 DNA: TGTGCCAGCAGTTTATGGGCTAGCGGGGTGCACACAGATACGCAGTATTTT; CDR3 protein: CASSLWASGVHTDTQYF; V gene: TRBV27; clone size: -; D gene: TRBD2; J gene: TRBJ2-3
CDR3 DNA: TGCAGTGCTAGAGATGATGGCGGGAATCAGCCCCAGCATTTT; CDR3 protein: CSARDDGGNQPQHF; V gene: TRBV20-1; clone size: -; D gene: -; J gene: TRBJ1-5
CDR3 DNA: TGTGCCAGCAGTTCCCCAGGGGTGGTGGGAAACACCATATATTTT; CDR3 protein: CASSSPGVVGNTIYF; V gene: TRBV28; clone size: few; D gene: -; J gene: TRBJ1-3
CDR3 DNA: TGTGCCAGCAGCCGCCTCAACGAAGATGGCTACACCTTC; CDR3 protein: CASSRLNEDGYTF; V gene: TRBV3-1; clone size: many; D gene: -; J gene: TRBJ1-2
CDR3 DNA: TGTGCCAGCAGCTCGCGCCTTATGAGAAACACCATATATTTT; CDR3 protein: CASSSRLMRNTIYF; V gene: TRBV11-2; clone size: many; D gene: -; J gene: TRBJ1-3
CDR3 DNA: TGTGCCAGCAGTGCCCTCGTGGACAGGGGGAGGCAGTATTTT; CDR3 protein: CASSALVDRGRQYF; V gene: TRBV6-4; clone size: many; D gene: TRBD1; J gene: TRBJ2-3
CDR3 DNA: TGTGCCAGCACCCGGGACGGAGGAAACACCTTC; CDR3 protein: CASTRDGGNTF; V gene: TRBV7-9; clone size: -; D gene: -; J gene: TRBJ1-2
CDR3 DNA: TGTGCTAGTGGTTTGTTCCGGCTAGCGGGGGGGCCAGTCCACAATGGGCAGTTCTTC; CDR3 protein: CASGLFRLAGGPVHNGQFF; V gene: TRBV12-5; clone size: -; D gene: TRBD2; J gene: TRBJ2-1
CDR3 DNA: TGTGCCAGTGGATCTGATGGCACAGATACGCAGTATTTT; CDR3 protein: CASGSDGTDTQYF; V gene: TRBV2; clone size: few; D gene: -; J gene: TRBJ2-3
CDR3 DNA: TGCGCCAGCAGCCGCACCGGGACAGGGGGTTCTGGAAACACCATATATTTT; CDR3 protein: CASSRTGTGGSGNTIYF; V gene: TRBV5-1; clone size: -; D gene: TRBD1; J gene: TRBJ1-3
CDR3 DNA: TGTGCCAGCAGCTCCTCTAGCGGGGGTTGGTACAATGAGCAGTTCTTC; CDR3 protein: CASSSSSGGWYNEQFF; V gene: TRBV7-9; clone size: few; D gene: TRBD2; J gene: TRBJ2-1
CDR3 DNA: TGTGCCAGCAGTTTTTTTGGCAGGGTAAACAGGGCCAACGTCCTGACTTTC; CDR3 protein: CASSFFGRVNRANVLTF; V gene: TRBV28; clone size: many; D gene: -; J gene: TRBJ2-6
CDR3 DNA: TGTGCCATCAGTGAGCCTTCTCAGAATGAGCAGTTCTTC; CDR3 protein: CAISEPSQNEQFF; V gene: TRBV10-3; clone size: -; D gene: -; J gene: TRBJ2-1
CDR3 DNA: TGTGCCAGCAGTTTGGGAGGCGGGGGGCCGGACACTGAAGCTTTCTTT; CDR3 protein: CASSLGGGGPDTEAFF; V gene: TRBV27; clone size: many; D gene: -; J gene: TRBJ1-1
CDR3 DNA: TGTGCCAGCAGCCAGATCTCCATACGTTCGGGTGGCTACACCTTC; CDR3 protein: CASSQISIRSGGYTF; V gene: TRBV13; clone size: -; D gene: -; J gene: TRBJ1-2
CDR3 DNA: TGTGCCAGCAGCCAGGGACAGGGGATGGAGCAGTACTTC; CDR3 protein: CASSQGQGMEQYF; V gene: TRBV16; clone size: -; D gene: TRBD1; J gene: TRBJ2-7
CDR3 DNA: TGTGCCAGCAGCTCGGGACAGGCCATCTCCTACGAGCAGTACTTC; CDR3 protein: CASSSGQAISYEQYF; V gene: TRBV11-1; clone size: -; D gene: TRBD1; J gene: TRBJ2-7
CDR3 DNA: TGTGCCAGCACCAAACCCCCGGGCCCCGGGAGTTCGGGCCATGGCTACACCTTC; CDR3 protein: CASTKPPGPGSSGHGYTF; V gene: TRBV7-8; clone size: few; D gene: -; J gene: TRBJ1-2
CDR3 DNA: TGTGCCAGCAGCTTACAGGGAGACACTGAAGCTTTCTTT; CDR3 protein: CASSLQGDTEAFF; V gene: TRBV7-2; clone size: few; D gene: -; J gene: TRBJ1-1
CDR3 DNA: TGTGCCAGTAGTATGACAGGGACAGGACCCGGAGAGACCCAGTACTTC; CDR3 protein: CASSMTGTGPGETQYF; V gene: TRBV19; clone size: many; D gene: TRBD1; J gene: TRBJ2-5
CDR3 DNA: TGTGCCAGCAGCTTAGCCTGGACTATCGGCACCGGGGAGCTGTTTTTT; CDR3 protein: CASSLAWTIGTGELFF; V gene: TRBV11-2; clone size: few; D gene: -; J gene: TRBJ2-2
CDR3 DNA: TGTGCCAGCACCTTTAGCGGACAAGAGACCCAGTACTTC; CDR3 protein: CASTFSGQETQYF; V gene: TRBV11-2; clone size: medium-sized; D gene: -; J gene: TRBJ2-5
CDR3 DNA: TGTGCCAGCAGCGGGACAGGGGGCGAAAAACTGTTTTTT; CDR3 protein: CASSGTGGEKLFF; V gene: TRBV7-2; clone size: many; D gene: TRBD1; J gene: TRBJ1-4
CDR3 DNA: TGCGCCAGCAGCTTGGCCCCTGACACCGGGGAGCTGTTTTTT; CDR3 protein: CASSLAPDTGELFF; V gene: TRBV5-1; clone size: few; D gene: -; J gene: TRBJ2-2
CDR3 DNA: TGTGCCAGCAGCAAAGGGGGGACTTCTAGCACAGATACGCAGTATTTT; CDR3 protein: CASSKGGTSSTDTQYF; V gene: TRBV7-2; clone size: -; D gene: -; J gene: TRBJ2-3
CDR3 DNA: TGCAGTGCTAGAGATCTGGCAGGGAGTTTTGGCTACACCTTC; CDR3 protein: CSARDLAGSFGYTF; V gene: TRBV20-1; clone size: few; D gene: -; J gene: TRBJ1-2
CDR3 DNA: TGTGCCAGCAGCGGGGGTAGAACAGATACGCAGTATTTT; CDR3 protein: CASSGGRTDTQYF; V gene: TRBV19; clone size: many; D gene: TRBD2; J gene: TRBJ2-3
CDR3 DNA: TGTGCCAGCAGCTTAGGATACAGGGCTGAAGCTTTCTTT; CDR3 protein: CASSLGYRAEAFF; V gene: TRBV7-3; clone size: few; D gene: -; J gene: TRBJ1-1
CDR3 DNA: TGTGCCAGCAGCGCCAGGGTGAGTCAGCCCCAGCATTTT; CDR3 protein: CASSARVSQPQHF; V gene: TRBV4-2; clone size: few; D gene: -; J gene: TRBJ1-5
CDR3 DNA: TGTGCTAGGGAGGGCCAGGAGACCCAGTACTTC; CDR3 protein: CAREGQETQYF; V gene: TRBV24-1; clone size: -; D gene: TRBD2; J gene: TRBJ2-5
CDR3 DNA: TGCGCCAGCAGCCGCGCCGGGACAGGGAACTACGAGCAGTACTTC; CDR3 protein: CASSRAGTGNYEQYF; V gene: TRBV4-1; clone size: many; D gene: TRBD1; J gene: TRBJ2-7
CDR3 DNA: TGTGCCAGCAGTGAAAGGAGGGCCGGGGAGCTGTTTTTT; CDR3 protein: CASSERRAGELFF; V gene: TRBV2; clone size: -; D gene: -; J gene: TRBJ2-2
CDR3 DNA: TGCGCCAGCAGCCAAGATGTGCAGTTCTCTGGGGCCAACGTCCTGACTTTC; CDR3 protein: CASSQDVQFSGANVLTF; V gene: TRBV4-1; clone size: many; D gene: -; J gene: TRBJ2-6
CDR3 DNA: TGTGCCAGCACCAGCATGTGGGGGTCGGGCACTGAAGCTTTCTTT; CDR3 protein: CASTSMWGSGTEAFF; V gene: TRBV6-5; clone size: many; D gene: -; J gene: TRBJ1-1
CDR3 DNA: TGTGCCAGCAGCGGCACCGGGGGCCTCTCCTACAATGAGCAGTTCTTC; CDR3 protein: CASSGTGGLSYNEQFF; V gene: TRBV7-3; clone size: many; D gene: -; J gene: TRBJ2-1
CDR3 DNA: TGTGCCAGCAGCAAATCCAGGGGGGACACAGATACGCAGTATTTT; CDR3 protein: CASSKSRGDTDTQYF; V gene: TRBV21-1; clone size: -; D gene: -; J gene: TRBJ2-3